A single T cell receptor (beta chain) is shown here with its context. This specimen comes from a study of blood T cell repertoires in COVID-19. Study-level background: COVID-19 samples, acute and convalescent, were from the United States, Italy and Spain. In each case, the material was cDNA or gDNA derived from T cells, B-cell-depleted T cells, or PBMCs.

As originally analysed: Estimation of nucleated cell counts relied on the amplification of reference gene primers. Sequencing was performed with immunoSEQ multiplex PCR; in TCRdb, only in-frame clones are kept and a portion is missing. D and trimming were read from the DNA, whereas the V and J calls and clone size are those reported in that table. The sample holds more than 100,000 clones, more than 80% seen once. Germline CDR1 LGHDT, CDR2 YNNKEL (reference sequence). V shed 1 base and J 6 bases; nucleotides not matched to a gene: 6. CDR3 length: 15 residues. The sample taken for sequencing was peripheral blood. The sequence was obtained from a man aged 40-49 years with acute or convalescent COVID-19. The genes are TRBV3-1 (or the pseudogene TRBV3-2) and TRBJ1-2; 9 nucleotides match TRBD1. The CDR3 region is CASSQGTGAQNGYTF. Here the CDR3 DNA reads TGTGCCAGCAGCCAAGGGACAGGGGCCCAAAATGGCTACACCTTC.